A single sample gave rise to the 21 T cell receptor beta chains below, sequenced in a study of cytomegalovirus exposure and HLA in healthy donors. In the PCR, 60 Vbeta and 13 Jbeta primers were used. Libraries were prepared by immunoSEQ multiplex PCR; TCRdb keeps only in-frame clonotypes and omits some of them. The sample has more than 140,000 clones, over 70% seen once; the top ten hold 5.7%. Source material: PBMCs. All receptors derive from a man younger than 40 in good health and CMV-seropositive.

The gene calls are TRBV27 and TRBJ2-7; TRBD1 agrees at 7 bases. Germline V CDR1 and CDR2: MNHEY, SMNVEV (reference sequence). After removal of 4 bases from V and 3 bases from J, the junction contained 6 bases not matched to a gene. CDR3 size: 14 residues. CDR3: CASSSTGTHYEQYF. The CDR3 DNA reads as TGTGCCAGCAGTTCGACAGGGACCCACTACGAGCAGTACTTC.

The V gene is TRBV29-1, the J gene TRBJ2-5; tentative D call: TRBD2 (6 bases). The germline CDR1 and CDR2 sequences are SQVTM and ANQGSEA. This CDR3 comprises 13 residues. Trimming pared 7 bases from V and 2 bases from J, leaving 14 bases between. CDR3 region: CSASGGPQETQYF. CDR3 sequence (DNA): TGCAGCGCCTCTGGAGGGCCGCAAGAGACCCAGTACTTC. The whole variable domain, filled in from reference TRBV29-1 and TRBJ2-5, reads SAVISQKPSRDICQRGTSLTIQCQVDSQVTMMFWYRQQPGQSLTLIATANQGSEATYESGFVIDKFPISRPNLTFSTLTVSNMSPEDSSIYLCSASGGPQETQYFGPGTRLLVL.

This clone was seen a handful of times. The V and J genes are TRBV7-2 and TRBJ1-4; 9 bases fit TRBD1. J lost 0 bases, V lost 5 bases, and 4 bases had no gene match. This CDR3 is built from 16 residues. Germline V gene sequence: CDR1 SGHTA, CDR2 FQGNSA. DNA for the CDR3: TGTGCCAGCAGCCCCGGGACAGGGCCAACTAATGAAAAACTGTTTTTT. Encoded protein: CASSPGTGPTNEKLFF.

V and J are TRBV5-8 and TRBJ1-5; D ambiguous. CDR3 length: 15 amino acids. The V and J ends lost 1 base and 3 bases respectively, with 11 bases between them. Germline V CDR1 and CDR2: SGHTS, YDEGEE. The CDR3 sequence is CASSLRRHPNQPQHF. DNA for the CDR3: TGTGCCAGCAGCTTGCGGCGGCACCCCAATCAGCCCCAGCATTTT. Variable domain in full (rest from reference TRBV5-8 and TRBJ1-5): EAGVTQSPTHLIKTRGQQATLRCSPISGHTSVYWYQQALGLGLQFLLWYDEGEERNRGNFPPRFSGRQFPNYSSELNVNALELEDSALYLCASSLRRHPNQPQHFGDGTRLSIL.

The chain joins TRBV28 to TRBJ2-7; 8 nucleotides align to TRBD1. This CDR3 contains 13 residues. Trimming took 4 bases from V and 3 from J; bases not matched to a gene: 2. Germline CDR1 MDHEN, CDR2 SYDVKM. The CDR3 DNA follows: TGTGCCAGCAGTTACGACAGGGGCTACGAGCAGTACTTC. Translating it yields CASSYDRGYEQYF.

V usage is TRBV2 and J usage is TRBJ2-4; D unresolved. CDR1 and CDR2 (germline): SNHLY, FYNNEI. CDR3 length equals 15 residues. Deletions cut 7 bases from V and 0 bases from J, with 13 bases between. Here the CDR3 reads CASIGQFLAKNIQYF. CDR3 in DNA: TGTGCCAGCATTGGTCAGTTTCTAGCCAAAAACATTCAGTACTTC.

The chain uses TRBV6-1 and TRBJ1-4, with D possibly TRBD1 on 6 matching bases. Trimming removed 8 bases from V and 1 base from J, with 14 bases in between. Germline V gene data show CDR1 as MNHNS and CDR2 as SASEGT. The CDR3 covers 15 residues. The CDR3 DNA reads TGTGCCAGCCTTGGGCGGGGGCGAACTAATGAAAAACTGTTTTTT. It specifies CASLGRGRTNEKLFF.

This sequence joins TRBV5-1 and TRBJ1-4; 8 nucleotides agree with TRBD1. Germline V gene lookup returns CDR1 SGHRS and CDR2 YFSETQ. V was pared by 3 bases and J by 8 bases, with 3 bases of the junction left unmatched. The CDR3 is 13 amino acids. CDR3 protein: CASSSGQEEKLFF. The CDR3 region has the DNA TGCGCCAGCAGCTCGGGACAGGAGGAAAAACTGTTTTTT.

The chain is built from TRBV28 and TRBJ2-5; TRBD2 agrees at 14 bases. V was clipped by 6 bases and J by 7 bases; unmatched bases: 7. The CDR3 loop spans 15 amino acids. Germline V gives CDR1 MDHEN, CDR2 SYDVKM. This chain's CDR3 is CASRRTSGGRVTQYF. DNA of the CDR3: TGTGCCAGCAGACGGACTAGCGGGGGGAGGGTGACCCAGTACTTC.

The J gene is TRBJ1-4, the V gene TRBV27, with TRBD1 identical over 9 bases. With 8 bases clipped from V and 0 bases from J, the junction kept 7 bases outside the gene matches. CDR3 size: 16 residues. The V gene's germline CDR1 is MNHEY and CDR2 SMNVEV (reference sequence). The CDR3: CASGPGQGSTNEKLFF. DNA for the CDR3: TGTGCCAGCGGTCCGGGACAGGGATCAACTAATGAAAAACTGTTTTTT.

The rearrangement links TRBV7-2 to TRBJ2-2; TRBD1 is a possible D gene (5 bases). CDR1 SGHTA and CDR2 FQGNSA come from the germline V gene. The CDR3 loop spans 15 amino acids. Trimming took off 2 bases at V and 3 bases at J, with 10 bases between the two ends. CDR3 sequence (DNA): TGTGCCAGCAGCTTACGGGCAGGGCACACCGGGGAGCTGTTTTTT. It specifies CASSLRAGHTGELFF.

The gene calls are TRBV7-7 and TRBJ2-7, with 7 bases fitting TRBD1. This CDR3 region has 14 residues. CDR1 and CDR2 (germline): SSHAT, FNYEAQ (reference sequence). The V and J ends lost 5 bases and 8 bases, in that order; junction bases with no gene match: 12. This CDR3 is CASSPRDSSNQQYF. In nucleotides, the CDR3 is TGTGCCAGCAGCCCTCGGGACAGTTCAAATCAGCAGTACTTC.

The V and J genes are TRBV13 and TRBJ1-1; 7 nucleotides line up with TRBD1. The CDR3 covers 15 residues. Germline V gives CDR1 PRHDT, CDR2 FYEKMQ (reference sequence). Unmatched junction bases numbered 11, after V lost 5 bases and J lost 5 bases. For the CDR3, the DNA is TGTGCCAGCAGCGGCCGACAGGGAGGTGAAACTGAAGCTTTCTTT. Translated, it gives CASSGRQGGETEAFF.

The rearrangement joins TRBV6-5 to TRBJ1-2; D is ambiguous. This CDR3 has 13 residues. The V gene's germline CDR1 is MNHEY and CDR2 SVGAGI. Trimming took 0 bases from V and 5 from J, leaving 7 bases between them. As DNA, the CDR3 is TGTGCCAGCAGTTACTCTCTTAATTATGGCTACACCTTC. Amino acid sequence: CASSYSLNYGYTF.

The rearrangement uses TRBV5-1 and TRBJ1-1; weak D call: TRBD1 (5 bases). Trimming removed 0 bases from V and 9 bases from J, with 18 bases in between. This CDR3 comprises 15 residues. Per the germline V gene, CDR1 is SGHRS and CDR2 is YFSETQ. The CDR3 sequence: CASSLGSGAGQQAFF. The CDR3 DNA follows: TGCGCCAGCAGCTTGGGTTCTGGGGCAGGGCAGCAAGCTTTCTTT.

This chain connects TRBV4-3 to TRBJ1-1, with 9 bases matching TRBD1. Germline-derived CDR1 and CDR2 are LGHNA and YSLEER. The CDR3 loop spans 14 amino acids. Trimming at V came to 0 bases and at J to 5 bases, leaving 1 base not matched to a gene. The CDR3 protein is CASSQEGTGTEAFF. In nucleotides, the CDR3 is TGCGCCAGCAGCCAAGAAGGGACAGGGACTGAAGCTTTCTTT.

CDR3 residues: CASRGQGAQPQHF. The CDR3 nucleotides are TGTGCCAGCAGGGGACAGGGGGCCCAGCCCCAGCATTTT. The chain recombines TRBV6-5 with TRBJ1-5, with 12 nucleotides matching TRBD1. CDR3 length: 13 residues. With V trimmed by 6 bases and J by 7 bases, 1 base remained unmatched. Germline V lookup: CDR1 MNHEY, CDR2 SVGAGI.

This chain's CDR3 is CASSVAQGPTGELFF. CDR3 sequence (DNA): TGTGCCAGCAGCGTAGCTCAGGGGCCCACCGGGGAGCTGTTTTTT. This sequence joins TRBV9 and TRBJ2-2; a weak D match, TRBD1 (6 bases). The germline CDR1 and CDR2 sequences are SGDLS and YYNGEE. The CDR3 runs to 15 residues. Trimming cost V 0 bases and J 4 bases, with 10 bases left between them.

V gene TRBV6-5 combines with J gene TRBJ1-4, with 9 nucleotides matching TRBD1. V lost 6 bases to trimming and J lost 7 bases; unmatched junction nucleotides: 6. CDR1 MNHEY and CDR2 SVGAGI come from the germline V gene. The CDR3 totals 14 residues. The CDR3 reads CASSRTGEGEKLFF. The CDR3 DNA is TGTGCCAGCAGCAGGACAGGGGAAGGTGAAAAACTGTTTTTT.

The rearrangement links TRBV6-5 to TRBJ2-1, with D unclear. The V end was cut by 0 bases, the J end by 5 bases, with 14 bases between. In germline, CDR1 is MNHEY, CDR2 SVGAGI. The CDR3 length is 16 residues. The DNA for the CDR3 is TGTGCCAGCAGTTACTCCTTCGACTGGAGAAACAATGAGCAGTTCTTC. Translating it yields CASSYSFDWRNNEQFF.

The J gene is TRBJ1-2, the V gene TRBV6-1, with 7 bases that match TRBD1. This CDR3 comprises 15 residues. CDR1 is MNHNS, CDR2 SASEGT, per germline. The J segment lost 5 bases and the V segment lost 7 bases, leaving 13 bases of the junction unmatched. The CDR3 loop is CASNFGGDRVYGYTF. The CDR3 DNA is TGTGCCAGCAACTTCGGAGGGGACAGAGTATATGGCTACACCTTC.